Presented here are 14 T cell receptor beta chains from one specimen sequenced in a study of HIV-infected patients and healthy controls. Reverse transcription used about 500 ng RNA and constant-region primers for alpha and beta. Using multiplexing indices, alpha and beta chain libraries were generated apart by chain-specific third strand synthesis. TCRdb passed the 5' RACE reads through MiXCR, listing each CDR3 protein once. The sample lists approximately 9,600 distinct CDR3 sequences, roughly 4.8% occurring once. Whole blood was used without fractionation, so all unsorted peripheral T cells were included. Sample: blood, taken before antiretroviral therapy. The receptors stem from an adult with HIV infection.

The sample holds many counts of this clonotype. This chain uses TRBV19 with TRBJ2-1; 8 positions match TRBD2. V was pared by 5 bases and J by 5 bases, with 5 bases of the junction left unmatched. Germline values: CDR1 LNHDA, CDR2 SQIVND (reference sequence). This CDR3 region has 14 residues. CDR3 DNA: TGTGCCAGTAGTTTAAGCGGGGGTGACAATGAGCAGTTCTTC. Residues: CASSLSGGDNEQFF.

The table lists this clonotype with many counts. The CDR3 nucleotides are TGTGCCAGCACACTAACCGGGGAGCTGTTTTTT. Translated, it gives CASTLTGELFF. The rearrangement links TRBV25-1 to TRBJ2-2, with D uncertain. Between the trimmed V and J ends, which lost 7 bases and 5 bases, there was a span of 5 bases. The CDR3 loop spans 11 amino acids. Germline CDR1 is MGHDK and CDR2 is SYGVNS.

This clonotype was counted ten times or more. The CDR3: CASRPTGSTEAFF. In nucleotides, the CDR3 is TGTGCCAGCAGGCCCACAGGGTCCACTGAAGCTTTCTTT. The J gene is TRBJ1-1, the V gene TRBV12-3 or TRBV12-4, with a possible D match to TRBD1 (6 bases). The CDR3 has 13 amino acids. The V and J ends lost 6 bases and 4 bases respectively, with 12 bases between them.

Many counts were recorded for this clonotype. The genes are TRBV6-6 and TRBJ2-4; D remains unclear. CDR3 length: 17 residues. Germline V gene sequence: CDR1 MNHNY, CDR2 SVGAGI (reference sequence). The ends were cut back, 2 bases at V and 1 base at J, with 15 bases in the middle. The CDR3 region is CASSYHLDRGAKNIQYF. The CDR3 nucleotides read TGTGCCAGCAGTTACCACCTAGACCGTGGGGCCAAAAACATTCAGTACTTC.

This clonotype occurred many times. The chain uses TRBV5-1 and TRBJ2-5, with 13 bases identical to TRBD2. J was trimmed by 4 bases and V by 1 base; bases with no gene match: 10. Germline CDR1 SGHRS, CDR2 YFSETQ. This CDR3 has 18 amino acids. CDR3 bases: TGCGCCAGCAGCTTGTTGATAGGACTAGCGGGGGAAGCAGAGACCCAGTACTTC. Translating gives CASSLLIGLAGEAETQYF.

The rearrangement links TRBV2 to TRBJ2-7; maybe TRBD2 (7 bases). V lost 5 bases to trimming and J lost 0 bases, with 17 bases between them. This CDR3 spans 16 amino acids. From germline, CDR1 is SNHLY and CDR2 FYNNEI. The CDR3 sequence is CASSFSPGGLSYEQYF. The CDR3 DNA follows: TGTGCCAGCAGTTTCAGTCCCGGGGGGCTCTCCTACGAGCAGTACTTC.

There are many counts of this clonotype. The rearrangement links TRBV6-2 or TRBV6-3 to TRBJ2-3; the D gene is possibly TRBD2 (6 bases). Germline values: CDR1 MNHEY, CDR2 SVGEGT. This CDR3 has 14 amino acids. Trimming left V 8 bases short and J 1 base short, with 13 bases between. CDR3 in DNA: TGTGCCAGCTTCGACGGGGGTCGCACAGATACGCAGTATTTT. It specifies CASFDGGRTDTQYF.

In its sample, this clonotype was seen many times. The chain is built from TRBV7-2 and TRBJ2-7; no definite D call. The CDR3 contains 13 residues. The V end lost 5 bases, the J end lost 2 bases, and 10 bases lay between the germline ends. Germline CDR1 is SGHTA and CDR2 is FQGNSA. CDR3 nucleotide sequence: TGTGCCAGCAGCCTGTCCGGGCCCTACGAGCAGTACTTC. Protein: CASSLSGPYEQYF.

This clonotype ranks as medium-sized. The V and J genes are TRBV6-1 and TRBJ2-2, with 10 bases that match TRBD1. From germline, CDR1 is MNHNS and CDR2 SASEGT. This CDR3 is 16 amino acids long. Trimming cost V 6 bases and J 6 bases; bases outside gene matches: 10. As DNA, the CDR3 is TGTGCCAGCAGCGCCCAGGGGACAGGGGCCGCCGGGGAGCTGTTTTTT. Encoded protein: CASSAQGTGAAGELFF.

This clonotype has ten or more counts. The CDR3 is CASKGPGTEKLFF. The CDR3 region has the DNA TGTGCCAGCAAAGGGCCAGGGACCGAAAAACTGTTTTTT. The chain employs TRBV28 and TRBJ1-4; weak D call: TRBD1 (5 bases). The CDR3 has 13 amino acids. V lost 7 bases to trimming and J lost 8 bases, with 14 bases between them. Germline V gives CDR1 MDHEN, CDR2 SYDVKM.

Sample share makes this clonotype medium-sized. The V call is TRBV20-1, the J call TRBJ2-3; no definite D call. CDR3 length equals 14 residues. The V gene lost 0 bases and the J gene lost 0 bases, with 7 bases spanning the gap. The germline CDR1 and CDR2 sequences are DFQATT and SNEGSKA (reference sequence). This chain's CDR3 is CSARDQDSTDTQYF. The CDR3 region has the DNA TGCAGTGCTAGAGATCAGGATAGCACAGATACGCAGTATTTT.

This clonotype qualifies as medium-sized (0.01 to 0.1%). This chain links TRBV29-1 with TRBJ2-5, with 7 bases that match TRBD2. The J segment lost 4 bases and the V segment lost 4 bases, leaving 6 bases of the junction unmatched. Germline V lookup: CDR1 SQVTM, CDR2 ANQGSEA. The CDR3 has 13 amino acids. This CDR3 reads CSVGASGGETQYF. CDR3 sequence (DNA): TGCAGCGTTGGTGCTAGCGGCGGAGAGACCCAGTACTTC.

This clonotype showed up many times. V usage is TRBV7-9 and J usage is TRBJ2-7; D is ambiguous. Per the germline V gene, CDR1 is SEHNR and CDR2 is FQNEAQ (reference sequence). CDR3 length: 13 amino acids. The V end lost 5 bases, the J end lost 3 bases, and 11 bases lay between the germline ends. For the CDR3, the DNA is TGTGCCAGCAGCGCGGACGGGTACTACGAGCAGTACTTC. Its translation: CASSADGYYEQYF.

This clonotype has a count of ten or more. This chain uses TRBV6-1 with TRBJ1-5; 8 positions match TRBD1. This CDR3 region has 20 residues. After removal of 0 bases from V and 4 bases from J, the junction contained 17 bases not matched to a gene. The germline gives CDR1 MNHNS, CDR2 SASEGT. The CDR3 is CASSEARQMDRVGGNQPQHF. As DNA, the CDR3 is TGTGCCAGCAGTGAAGCGCGGCAAATGGACAGGGTAGGAGGGAATCAGCCCCAGCATTTT.